This T cell receptor beta chain stems from a study of blood T cell repertoires in COVID-19. Study-level background: Researchers got acute and convalescent COVID-19 samples from the United States, Italy and Spain. PBMCs, B-cell-depleted T cells, or T cells provided the cDNA or gDNA that made up the material.

This CDR3 spans 14 amino acids. Germline-derived CDR1 and CDR2 are SNHLY and FYNNEI. The V and J ends lost 3 bases and 4 bases respectively, with 12 bases between them. In the original processing: Amplified reference gene primers provided the basis for estimating nucleated cell counts. Repertoires were generated with immunoSEQ multiplex PCR, while TCRdb's copy carries only in-frame clones and drops some. From that table come the V and J calls and clone size; the DNA was used to work out D and trimming. This table holds tens of thousands of clones, roughly 80% found once. Input material: peripheral blood. This chain connects TRBV2 to TRBJ2-5, with TRBD2 as a possible D gene (6 bases). The receptor's source is a man aged 55-75 years in a cohort sampled during active COVID-19. Written as DNA, the CDR3 is TGTGCCAGCAGTGACAGGGAGGTGGGAGAGACCCAGTACTTC. This encodes CASSDREVGETQYF.